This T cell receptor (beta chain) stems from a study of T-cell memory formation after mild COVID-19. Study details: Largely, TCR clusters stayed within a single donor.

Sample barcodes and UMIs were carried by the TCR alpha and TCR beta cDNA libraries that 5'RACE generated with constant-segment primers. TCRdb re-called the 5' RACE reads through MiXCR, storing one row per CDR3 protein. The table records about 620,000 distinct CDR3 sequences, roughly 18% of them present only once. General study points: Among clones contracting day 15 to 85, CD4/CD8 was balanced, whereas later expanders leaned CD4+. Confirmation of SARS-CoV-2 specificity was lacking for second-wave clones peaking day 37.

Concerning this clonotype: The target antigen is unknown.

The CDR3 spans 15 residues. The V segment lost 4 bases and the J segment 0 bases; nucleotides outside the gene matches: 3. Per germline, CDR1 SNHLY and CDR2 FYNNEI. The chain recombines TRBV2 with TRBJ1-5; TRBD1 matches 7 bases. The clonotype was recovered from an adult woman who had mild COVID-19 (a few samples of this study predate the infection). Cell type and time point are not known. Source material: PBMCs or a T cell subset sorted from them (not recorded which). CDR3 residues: CASSGTGYSNQPQHF. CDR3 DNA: TGTGCCAGCAGTGGGACAGGTTATAGCAATCAGCCCCAGCATTTT.